The rows below give T cell receptor beta chains drawn from one sample of a study of blood T cell repertoires in COVID-19. Only in-frame clones appear in the TCRdb table, and some are missing; sequencing was by immunoSEQ multiplex PCR. The sample lists about 95,000 clones; roughly 90% were seen once. Sequencing used peripheral blood. These receptors were taken from a man aged 45-65 years with COVID-19, enrolled during active disease. The CDR3 runs from the conserved cysteine through the conserved F or W. The order of the fields is clone size, J gene, CDR3 length, V gene, D gene, CDR3 protein, CDR3 DNA. The D gene is left open where the match is weak. Clone sizes are given selectively: once, few, many, or a class where the clone is expanded.

>-|TRBJ1-1|16|TRBV18|TRBD1
CASSPLKQGLVTEAFF
TGTGCCAGCTCACCCCTTAAACAGGGGTTGGTCACTGAAGCTTTCTTT
>-|TRBJ2-3|14|TRBV30|TRBD1
CAWSLGQGENTQYF
TGTGCCTGGAGTTTGGGACAGGGGGAAAATACGCAGTATTTT
>-|TRBJ2-7|14|TRBV3-1/TRBV3-2|-
CASSPNRISYEQYF
TGTGCCAGCAGCCCTAACCGCATTTCCTACGAGCAGTACTTC
>-|TRBJ2-5|15|TRBV13|-
CASSLGLRGQETQYF
TGTGCCAGCAGCTTAGGCCTAAGGGGGCAAGAGACCCAGTACTTC
>-|TRBJ1-2|14|TRBV29-1|-
CSVEPPGILYGYTF
TGCAGCGTTGAACCTCCGGGAATCCTCTATGGCTACACCTTC
>-|TRBJ1-5|14|TRBV3-1/TRBV3-2|-
CASSQDPGTSAQHF
TGTGCCAGCAGCCAAGATCCGGGTACCAGTGCCCAGCATTTT
>-|TRBJ2-7|13|TRBV29-1|-
CSVTRRGGFEQYF
TGCAGCGTTACGCGGCGGGGCGGTTTCGAGCAGTACTTC
>-|TRBJ2-5|14|TRBV15|TRBD1
CATSRGQGQETQYF
TGTGCCACCAGCAGGGGACAGGGTCAAGAGACCCAGTACTTC
>few|TRBJ1-4|14|TRBV5-6|-
CASSLVGADEKLFF
TGTGCCAGCAGCTTGGTAGGGGCTGATGAAAAACTGTTTTTT
>-|TRBJ2-3|16|TRBV24-1|TRBD2
CATSETAGGHTDTQYF
TGTGCCACCAGTGAAACAGCGGGGGGGCACACAGATACGCAGTATTTT
>-|TRBJ2-7|13|TRBV6-5|-
CASSYVAGGEQYF
TGTGCCAGCAGTTACGTGGCAGGGGGGGAGCAGTACTTC
>-|TRBJ2-7|15|TRBV7-3|-
CASSLSGGGLYEQYF
TGTGCCAGCAGCTTAAGTGGAGGGGGCCTCTACGAGCAGTACTTC
>-|TRBJ1-6|13|TRBV7-2|-
CASSLNSFSPLHF
TGTGCCAGCAGCTTAAACAGTTTCTCACCCCTCCACTTT
>-|TRBJ1-2|16|TRBV14|-
CASSQDFAGAKYGYTF
TGTGCCAGCAGCCAAGATTTCGCAGGGGCAAAGTATGGCTACACCTTC
>-|TRBJ1-2|15|TRBV11-2|-
CASSSQGQANYGYTF
TGTGCCAGCAGCTCTCAGGGGCAGGCTAACTATGGCTACACCTTC
>-|TRBJ2-5|14|TRBV5-4|-
CASSLGGLSETQYF
TGTGCCAGCAGCTTGGGCGGCCTCTCGGAGACCCAGTACTTC
>once|TRBJ1-1|15|TRBV19|TRBD1
CASSQIQGENTEAFF
TGTGCCAGTAGCCAGATTCAGGGGGAGAACACTGAAGCTTTCTTT
>-|TRBJ2-7|13|TRBV11-2|-
CASRRTGAYEQYF
TGTGCCAGCAGACGGACGGGGGCCTACGAGCAGTACTTC
>-|TRBJ1-1|13|TRBV24-1|-
CATSDFRGSEAFF
TGTGCCACCAGTGATTTTAGGGGTTCTGAAGCTTTCTTT
>-|TRBJ1-1|17|TRBV2|TRBD1
CASSELGGTGEFTEAFF
TGTGCCAGCAGTGAATTGGGGGGGACAGGGGAATTCACTGAAGCTTTCTTT
>once|TRBJ1-2|15|TRBV4-3|TRBD1
CASSREKPGQYGYTF
TGCGCCAGCAGCCGGGAGAAGCCGGGACAGTATGGCTACACCTTC
>-|TRBJ2-3|17|TRBV7-9|TRBD2
CASSLVVGGGASDTQYF
TGTGCCAGCAGCTTAGTCGTGGGCGGGGGGGCCAGTGATACGCAGTATTTT
>-|TRBJ2-2|15|TRBV5-1|TRBD1
CASSVGQGHTGELFF
TGCGCCAGCAGCGTGGGACAGGGGCACACCGGGGAGCTGTTTTTT
>-|TRBJ2-7|16|TRBV2|-
CASSEAHLAQVYEQYF
TGTGCCAGCAGTGAAGCGCATTTGGCGCAGGTCTACGAGCAGTACTTC
>few|TRBJ2-1|14|TRBV6-1|-
CASSENRVAPKQFF
TGTGCCAGCAGTGAAAACAGGGTAGCCCCAAAGCAGTTCTTC
>-|TRBJ1-5|15|TRBV18|TRBD1
CASSQDRASNQPQHF
TGTGCCAGCTCACAGGACAGGGCTAGCAATCAGCCCCAGCATTTT
>-|TRBJ1-2|16|TRBV2|TRBD1
CASSDVGQGVRNGYTF
TGTGCCAGCAGTGATGTCGGGCAGGGGGTGAGAAATGGCTACACCTTC
>few|TRBJ2-7|21|TRBV4-2|TRBD2
CASSQDLVKDLYVGGAREQYF
TGTGCCAGCAGCCAAGATCTTGTTAAGGACTTGTATGTCGGGGGGGCTCGGGAGCAGTACTTC
>few|TRBJ1-2|15|TRBV2|-
CASSGLGRGTYGYTF
TGTGCCAGCAGTGGCCTTGGGAGGGGAACCTATGGCTACACCTTC
>-|TRBJ2-6|15|TRBV10-3|-
CAISEEGSGANVLTF
TGTGCCATCAGTGAAGAGGGCTCTGGGGCCAACGTCCTGACTTTC
>-|TRBJ1-6|15|TRBV5-6|-
CASSPKTENNSPLHF
TGTGCCAGCAGCCCAAAAACAGAAAATAATTCACCCCTCCACTTT
>-|TRBJ2-2|18|TRBV5-1|TRBD1
CASSTGQGVKAGTGELFF
TGCGCCAGCAGCACCGGACAGGGGGTCAAGGCGGGCACCGGGGAGCTGTTTTTT
>-|TRBJ1-3|15|TRBV6-6|-
CASSYGKGAGNTIYF
TGTGCCAGCAGTTACGGGAAGGGGGCTGGAAACACCATATATTTT
>-|TRBJ1-5|12|TRBV28|TRBD1
CASRGQGQPQHF
TGTGCCAGCAGGGGACAGGGACAGCCCCAGCATTTT
>-|TRBJ1-5|16|TRBV21-1|-
CASSRAGTMEDQPQHF
TGTGCCAGCAGCAGAGCCGGGACAATGGAGGATCAGCCCCAGCATTTT
>-|TRBJ1-2|14|TRBV7-8|-
CASSLGGTEYGYTF
TGTGCCAGCAGCTTAGGCGGGACCGAGTATGGCTACACCTTC
>-|TRBJ2-6|16|TRBV7-9|-
CASSQTGLFGANVLTF
TGTGCCAGCAGCCAGACGGGACTTTTTGGGGCCAACGTCCTGACTTTC
>-|TRBJ1-2|12|TRBV21-1|-
CASPRVVYGYTF
TGTGCCAGCCCGCGTGTGGTCTATGGCTACACCTTC
>-|TRBJ1-5|15|TRBV28|TRBD1
CASRDRGGSNQPQHF
TGTGCCAGCAGAGACAGGGGCGGCAGCAATCAGCCCCAGCATTTT
>-|TRBJ1-4|14|TRBV7-9|-
CASSLGTPLEKLFF
TGTGCCAGCAGCTTGGGGACACCTTTGGAAAAACTGTTTTTT
>once|TRBJ1-4|14|TRBV28|TRBD1
CASRRDRVGEKLFF
TGTGCCAGCAGAAGAGACAGGGTGGGGGAAAAACTGTTTTTT
>-|TRBJ1-4|15|TRBV7-2|-
CASSHSGTMLGKLFF
TGTGCCAGCAGCCACTCCGGGACAATGCTTGGGAAACTGTTTTTT
>-|TRBJ1-4|17|TRBV19|TRBD1
CASSIADRGYQVEKLFF
TGTGCCAGTAGTATCGCCGACAGGGGGTACCAAGTTGAAAAACTGTTTTTT